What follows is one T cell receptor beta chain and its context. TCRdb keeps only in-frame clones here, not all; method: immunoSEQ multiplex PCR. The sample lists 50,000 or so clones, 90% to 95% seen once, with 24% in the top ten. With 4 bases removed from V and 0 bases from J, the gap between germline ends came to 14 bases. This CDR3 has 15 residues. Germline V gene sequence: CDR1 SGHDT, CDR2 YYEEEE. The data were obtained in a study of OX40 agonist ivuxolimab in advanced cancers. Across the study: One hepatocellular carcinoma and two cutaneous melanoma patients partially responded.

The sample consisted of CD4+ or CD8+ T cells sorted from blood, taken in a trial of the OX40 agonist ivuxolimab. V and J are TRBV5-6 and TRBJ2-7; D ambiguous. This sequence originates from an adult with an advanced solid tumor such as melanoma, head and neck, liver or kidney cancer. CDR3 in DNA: TGTGCCAGCAGCCCCGTAACAGCAAGCTCCTACGAGCAGTACTTC. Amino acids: CASSPVTASSYEQYF.